The next 22 T cell receptor beta chains were all read from a single sample in a study of radiotherapy plus CTLA-4 blockade in lung cancer. Using immunoSEQ multiplex PCR, the repertoire was profiled, and TCRdb retains in-frame clones only, with some absent. This table has fewer than 100,000 clones, 60% to 85% appearing once. The sequencing here drew on peripheral blood, taken from a patient treated with radiotherapy plus ipilimumab. The source is a human donor with non-small cell lung cancer whose response to radiotherapy plus ipilimumab could not be evaluated. Some clones in this sample may be carry-over from other donors' samples.

The chain is built from TRBV5-1 and TRBJ2-5; 8 bases map to TRBD2. The J call is in doubt because the DNA end fits TRBJ2-7 better. CDR1 and CDR2 from the germline V gene are SGHRS and YFSETQ. The CDR3 is 15 amino acids. In nucleotides, the CDR3 is TGCGCCAGCAGCTTGGACCGGGGGGGGCCCTACGAGCAGTACTTC. Amino acids: CASSLDRGGPYEQYF.

The chain employs TRBV9 and TRBJ2-1; the D gene is possibly TRBD2 (6 bases). This CDR3 region has 14 residues. Trimming pared 3 bases from V and 6 bases from J, leaving 13 bases between. The germline V gene encodes CDR1 SGDLS and CDR2 YYNGEE. In nucleotides, the CDR3 is TGTGCCAGCAGCGCGACTAGTGAGAGCAATGAGCAGTTCTTC. Protein product: CASSATSESNEQFF.

The rearrangement uses TRBV6-5 and TRBJ2-7, with D tentatively TRBD2 (7 bases). V gave up 6 bases and J gave up 3 bases, with 15 bases separating them. In germline, CDR1 is MNHEY, CDR2 SVGAGI. This CDR3 has 14 residues. The CDR3 sequence is CASRGGRALYEQYF. CDR3 DNA: TGTGCCAGCAGGGGGGGGCGGGCCCTCTACGAGCAGTACTTC.

The chain employs TRBV7-2 and TRBJ1-5, with D unresolved. Germline CDR1 reads SGHTA; CDR2 reads FQGNSA. This CDR3 contains 12 residues. V shed 4 bases and J shed 7 bases, with 8 bases lying between them. CDR3 bases: TGTGCCAGCAGCTGGAGATCCCAGCCCCAGCATTTT. Protein sequence: CASSWRSQPQHF.

With respect to this clone: Germline is not matched at one junction end, which may reflect a read error. This chain links TRBV19 with TRBJ2-2, with a weak D call TRBD2 (5 bases). This CDR3 is built from 13 residues. Germline V lookup: CDR1 LNHDA, CDR2 SQIVND (reference sequence). The DNA of the CDR3 is TGTGCCAGTAGGGCCAGAGACACCGGGGAACTGTTTTTT. Protein sequence: CASRARDTGELFF. Full variable domain (missing parts from reference TRBV19 and TRBJ2-2): DGGITQSPKYLFRKEGQNVTLSCEQNLNHDAMYWYRQDPGQGLRLIYYSQIVNDFQKGDIAEGYSVSREKKESFPLTVTSAQKNPTAFYLCASRARDTGELFFGEGSRLTVL.

This clone has only a few counts. V gene TRBV28 combines with J gene TRBJ2-2, with TRBD1 matching 8 bases. Germline V gene data show CDR1 as MDHEN and CDR2 as SYDVKM. J lost 6 bases, V lost 6 bases, and 9 bases had no gene match. The CDR3 has 15 residues. The CDR3 region is CASSLAGGASGELFF. In DNA, the CDR3 is TGTGCCAGCAGCCTGGCAGGGGGCGCGTCCGGGGAGCTGTTTTTT.

The genes are TRBV7-9 and TRBJ2-3, with D unclear. Per the germline V gene, CDR1 is SEHNR and CDR2 is FQNEAQ (reference sequence). V was cut by 6 bases and J by 0 bases, with 10 bases left in between. The CDR3 totals 14 residues. The CDR3 loop reads CASSTSISTDTQYF. The CDR3 DNA sequence: TGTGCCAGCAGTACAAGTATCAGCACAGATACGCAGTATTTT.

The chain couples TRBV6-1 to TRBJ1-2, with a tentative D call TRBD1 (5 bases). This CDR3 contains 15 residues. V was trimmed by 6 bases and J by 0 bases, leaving 14 bases between them. The germline V gene encodes CDR1 MNHNS and CDR2 SASEGT. The CDR3 region is CASREYPGTNYGYTF. The CDR3 DNA sequence: TGTGCCAGCAGGGAATACCCAGGGACTAACTATGGCTACACCTTC.

The rearrangement links TRBV5-1 to TRBJ2-3, with 9 bases lining up with TRBD2. CDR1 and CDR2 from the germline V gene are SGHRS and YFSETQ. Germline trimming cut 4 bases from V and 3 bases from J; bases unmatched to any gene: 9. The CDR3 is 16 amino acids. CDR3 in DNA: TGCGCCAGCAGCCTGCAGGGCGGGGGGGCGACAGATACGCAGTATTTT. The encoded protein is CASSLQGGGATDTQYF.

V gene TRBV11-2 combines with J gene TRBJ1-1, with D tentatively TRBD1 (5 bases). The CDR3 sequence is 16 residues long. V was cut by 2 bases and J by 3 bases, with 16 bases left in between. From germline, CDR1 is SGHAT and CDR2 FQNNGV. CDR3 loop: CASSLYQGRADTEAFF. Written as DNA, the CDR3 is TGTGCCAGCAGCTTATACCAGGGCCGGGCGGACACTGAAGCTTTCTTT.

The rearrangement joins TRBV28 to TRBJ1-2; no firm D call. V lost 3 bases and J 5 bases, leaving 10 bases between the germline ends. Germline V lookup: CDR1 MDHEN, CDR2 SYDVKM. CDR3 size: 13 residues. CDR3 DNA: TGTGCCAGCAGTTTGGCACAGATTTATGGCTACACCTTC. This encodes CASSLAQIYGYTF.

This rearrangement joins TRBV7-9 to TRBJ1-1; possible D gene TRBD1, 5 bases. The V and J ends lost 5 bases and 2 bases respectively, with 9 bases between them. The CDR3 loop spans 13 amino acids. CDR1 and CDR2 (germline): SEHNR, FQNEAQ (reference sequence). CDR3 sequence reads: CASSAQGNTEAFF. DNA of the CDR3: TGTGCCAGCAGCGCTCAGGGAAACACTGAAGCTTTCTTT.

The chain combines TRBV18 with TRBJ2-1, with D perhaps matching TRBD1 (6 bases). The CDR3 is 15 residues long. The germline V gene has CDR1 KGHSH and CDR2 LQKENI. V shed 5 bases and J shed 0 bases, with 11 bases lying between them. CDR3 sequence: CASSFGQSSYNEQFF. The CDR3 DNA reads as TGTGCCAGCTCATTCGGACAGAGCTCCTACAATGAGCAGTTCTTC.

The chain is built from TRBV6-4 and TRBJ1-5, with D unclear. CDR3 size: 13 residues. Trimming took off 5 bases at V and 5 bases at J, with 10 bases between the two ends. Germline CDR1 reads MRHNA; CDR2 reads SNTAGT. CDR3 bases: TGTGCCAGCAGTCCCGAGCGTGATCAGCCCCAGCATTTT. Protein: CASSPERDQPQHF.

This chain links TRBV28 with TRBJ2-5, with D possibly TRBD1 on 5 matching bases. Trimming stripped 8 bases from V and 6 bases from J, with 19 bases between. CDR1 and CDR2 from the germline V gene are MDHEN and SYDVKM. The CDR3 covers 14 residues. CDR3 residues: CASRTGPGSQTQYF. Here the CDR3 DNA reads TGTGCCAGCCGAACAGGTCCTGGCTCCCAGACCCAGTACTTC.

The chain carries TRBV29-1 and TRBJ1-1; D unresolved. The CDR3 length is 14 residues. Germline V gene sequence: CDR1 SQVTM, CDR2 ANQGSEA. V was trimmed by 2 bases and J by 1 base, leaving 11 bases between them. This chain's CDR3 is CSVENPLANTEAFF. CDR3 bases: TGCAGCGTTGAAAACCCATTGGCGAACACTGAAGCTTTCTTT.

This clone is a singleton in its sample. The CDR3 loop reads CASSPPGGPNIQYF. The CDR3 DNA is TGCGCCAGCAGCCCTCCGGGGGGGCCGAACATTCAGTACTTC. The chain employs TRBV4-1 and TRBJ2-4; TRBD2 agrees at 8 bases. CDR3 length: 14 amino acids. The germline V gene has CDR1 MGHRA and CDR2 YSYEKL. The ends lost 4 bases at V and 7 bases at J; junction bases unmatched: 6.

This clone has more than one count but fewer than ten. The gene calls are TRBV27 and TRBJ1-1; the match to TRBD1 covers 7 bases. Per germline, CDR1 MNHEY and CDR2 SMNVEV (reference sequence). V shed 6 bases and J 4 bases; nucleotides not matched to a gene: 5. The CDR3 runs 13 residues. The CDR3 DNA is TGTGCCAGCAGGTCCAACAGGGGCACTGAAGCTTTCTTT. Protein: CASRSNRGTEAFF.

The chain is built from TRBV5-1 and TRBJ1-5, with D perhaps matching TRBD1 (5 bases). CDR1 and CDR2 (germline): SGHRS, YFSETQ. The CDR3 contains 15 residues. Trimming pared 2 bases from V and 1 base from J, leaving 10 bases between. The CDR3: CASSFGQGSNQPQHF. CDR3 DNA: TGCGCCAGCAGCTTTGGGCAGGGAAGCAATCAGCCCCAGCATTTT.

This clone was seen only a few times. J is TRBJ1-5 and V is TRBV6-1; D unresolved. V was cut by 6 bases and J by 9 bases, with 15 bases left in between. Germline loops: CDR1 MNHNS, CDR2 SASEGT. CDR3 size: 13 residues. The CDR3 DNA reads as TGTGCCAGCAGGGGCAGGTTCGTAGGGCCCCAGCATTTT. This encodes CASRGRFVGPQHF.

This sequence joins TRBV11-2 and TRBJ2-2; 12 bases fit TRBD1. This CDR3 region has 15 residues. V shed 5 bases, J shed 5 bases, and the junction held 3 bases outside the gene matches. Germline lookup yields CDR1 SGHAT and CDR2 FQNNGV. CDR3 nucleotide sequence: TGTGCCAGCAGCCCGGGACAGGGGGCGACCGGGGAGCTGTTTTTT. This gives the protein CASSPGQGATGELFF.

CDR3 DNA sequence: TGCAGTGCTATACAGGGACCTGAAGCTTTCTTT. Translation: CSAIQGPEAFF. The rearrangement uses TRBV20-1 and TRBJ1-1, with a possible D match to TRBD1 (6 bases). This CDR3 contains 11 residues. Germline V gives CDR1 DFQATT, CDR2 SNEGSKA (reference sequence). V was pared by 4 bases and J by 6 bases, with 9 bases between.